Following are 13 T cell receptor beta chains from one sample sequenced in a study of identical twins. TCRdb itself ran the 5' RACE reads through MiXCR, one entry per CDR3 protein. The sample consists of about 530,000 distinct CDR3 sequences, 20% to 25% of them appearing once. The same data also contributed to another study, on yellow fever vaccine responses in identical twins.

The sequenced material came from CD4+ T cells sorted from blood. These receptors came from a woman between 18 and 29 years old in good health.

In this sample, this clonotype turned up a few times. The chain links TRBV4-2 to TRBJ2-7; 9 positions agree with TRBD2. The CDR3 consists of 17 residues. Looked up from germline, CDR1 is LGHNA and CDR2 is YNFKEQ. Losses at the gene ends were 4 bases for V and 1 base for J; bases not matched to a gene: 11. CDR3 DNA: TGTGCCAGCAGCCCCACCGGGCTAGCGGGGATTTCCTACGAGCAGTACTTC. It specifies CASSPTGLAGISYEQYF.

The V and J genes are TRBV11-2 and TRBJ2-2; the D gene is possibly TRBD2 (6 bases). The V gene's germline CDR1 is SGHAT and CDR2 FQNNGV. The V end was cut by 6 bases, the J end by 1 base, with 12 bases between. The CDR3 loop spans 15 amino acids. The CDR3 protein is CASRKPGLNTGELFF. The CDR3 coding sequence is TGTGCCAGCAGGAAGCCGGGACTGAACACCGGGGAGCTGTTTTTT.

This clonotype was picked up a small number of times. V and J are TRBV25-1 and TRBJ2-7; TRBD2 aligns across 8 bases. This CDR3 spans 15 amino acids. J lost 4 bases, V lost 3 bases, and 8 bases had no gene match. Germline V gene sequence: CDR1 MGHDK, CDR2 SYGVNS. In DNA, the CDR3 is TGTGCCAGCAGTGAGTCCTTGGGCGGGAGGTACGAGCAGTACTTC. Protein product: CASSESLGGRYEQYF.

The CDR3 reads CASSQDRRQSSNTEAFF. The CDR3 DNA follows: TGTGCCAGCAGCCAAGATCGGAGACAGAGCTCGAACACTGAAGCTTTCTTT. The chain has TRBV3-1 and TRBJ1-1; D perhaps matches TRBD1 (5 bases). V lost 0 bases to trimming and J lost 1 base, with 15 bases between them. This CDR3 is built from 17 residues. Germline V gene data show CDR1 as LGHDT and CDR2 as YNNKEL (reference sequence).

This clonotype was seen a handful of times. The rearrangement uses TRBV29-1 and TRBJ2-7; TRBD2 might be the D (5 bases). Germline-derived CDR1 and CDR2 are SQVTM and ANQGSEA. The CDR3 has 13 residues. V dropped 4 bases and J dropped 0 bases, with 10 bases sitting between them. The CDR3 nucleotides read TGCAGCGTTGGCGAGGGATCCTCCTACGAGCAGTACTTC. It specifies CSVGEGSSYEQYF.

This clonotype occurred many times. The chain has TRBV20-1 and TRBJ2-5; D gene ambiguous. Germline V gene sequence: CDR1 DFQATT, CDR2 SNEGSKA (reference sequence). The CDR3 has 11 residues. V was clipped by 3 bases and J by 1 base, with 3 bases between them. The CDR3 DNA reads TGCAGTGCTAGGGGCCAAGAGACCCAGTACTTC. Translation: CSARGQETQYF.

There are a few counts of this clonotype. The chain is built from TRBV5-1 and TRBJ2-6, with no clear D. Trimming took 0 bases from V and 0 from J, leaving 7 bases between them. CDR3 size: 16 residues. Germline V gene lookup returns CDR1 SGHRS and CDR2 YFSETQ. CDR3 coding DNA: TGCGCCAGCAGCTTGGTTGGTAACTCTGGGGCCAACGTCCTGACTTTC. Protein product: CASSLVGNSGANVLTF.

This clonotype was seen a few times. The rearrangement uses TRBV29-1 and TRBJ2-3; TRBD1 aligns across 8 bases. The CDR3 runs 14 residues. Trimming at V came to 2 bases and at J to 0 bases, leaving 1 base not matched to a gene. Germline V gives CDR1 SQVTM, CDR2 ANQGSEA. The CDR3 DNA follows: TGCAGCGTTGAACGGACAGGGAGCACAGATACGCAGTATTTT. Translated: CSVERTGSTDTQYF.

This clonotype occurred a few times. The V gene is TRBV5-1, the J gene TRBJ1-1; D may be TRBD1 (6 bases). This CDR3 has 13 residues. V lost 0 bases and J lost 7, with 10 bases in between. Germline values: CDR1 SGHRS, CDR2 YFSETQ. The CDR3 sequence is CASSLEGRGEAFF. Written as DNA, the CDR3 is TGCGCCAGCAGCTTGGAGGGCAGGGGTGAAGCTTTCTTT.

This chain uses TRBV6-1 with TRBJ2-2; D may be TRBD1 (6 bases). The germline V gene encodes CDR1 MNHNS and CDR2 SASEGT. The germline V and J ends were trimmed by 8 bases and 4 bases, with 17 bases remaining between them. This CDR3 has 15 residues. The CDR3 bases are TGTGCCAGCTTGGCCAGCAGGGGAGCCACCGGGGAGCTGTTTTTT. Translated, it gives CASLASRGATGELFF.

This clonotype was counted between two and nine times. This chain uses TRBV4-1 with TRBJ2-7; 9 nucleotides line up with TRBD2. With 1 base clipped from V and 2 bases from J, the junction kept 9 bases outside the gene matches. Germline V gene lookup returns CDR1 MGHRA and CDR2 YSYEKL. The length of the CDR3 is 17 residues. The CDR3 DNA reads as TGCGCCAGCAGCCAAGTTGTCTTGACTAGCGGTCCCTACGAGCAGTACTTC. Translating gives CASSQVVLTSGPYEQYF.

This clonotype came up a few times. The gene calls are TRBV6-5 and TRBJ1-1, with TRBD1 identical over 7 bases. V lost 0 bases to trimming and J lost 5 bases; unmatched junction nucleotides: 12. This CDR3 has 17 residues. Germline V gives CDR1 MNHEY, CDR2 SVGAGI. CDR3 sequence reads: CASSYSGRGYGKTEAFF. The CDR3 DNA reads TGTGCCAGCAGTTACTCAGGCAGGGGGTATGGGAAAACTGAAGCTTTCTTT.

This clonotype was picked up a small number of times. This rearrangement joins TRBV9 to TRBJ2-2; D is unresolved. This CDR3 has 15 residues. Trimming took off 0 bases at V and 4 bases at J, with 10 bases between the two ends. The germline V gene encodes CDR1 SGDLS and CDR2 YYNGEE. This chain's CDR3 is CASSVEVGPTGELFF. The CDR3 coding sequence is TGTGCCAGCAGCGTAGAAGTAGGCCCCACCGGGGAGCTGTTTTTT.